This T cell receptor (beta chain) was sequenced in a study of T cells in Graves' hyperthyroidism and ophthalmopathy. Whole-study findings and limits: Most expanded thyroid clonotypes above 0.001 recurred in blood. Ophthalmopathy cases were set apart from stable hyperthyroidism by a 13 V-J model.

Diagnosing involved the use of clinical symptoms, serum thyroxine and TRAb, thyroid ultrasound and orbital computed tomography. As for this clonotype: Antigen specificity is unknown. A clone one base away is much larger, so this may be a read error.

Template material for amplifying TCR beta CDR3 regions consisted of RNA transcripts. HTBI primers were used for first-round RT-PCR of the TCR CDR3. TCRdb fed the multiplex PCR reads into MiXCR, producing one record per CDR3 protein. The table records 500,000 to 600,000 distinct CDR3 sequences, around 42% of them present only once. V was shortened by 3 bases and J by 4 bases, with 16 bases between the two germline ends. Germline CDR1 is DFQATT and CDR2 is SNEGSKA (reference sequence). The CDR3 length is 14 residues. This TCR was sampled from an adult woman with Graves' disease, either hyperthyroidism or ophthalmopathy (not recorded which). V and J are TRBV20-1 and TRBJ2-7, with D tentatively TRBD1 or TRBD2 (5 bases each). The source material was peripheral blood or thyroid tissue (not recorded which). For the CDR3, the DNA is TGCAGTGCTAGGGACGGGATGGGGCCATACGAGCAGTACTTC. It specifies CSARDGMGPYEQYF.